This T cell receptor beta chain comes out of a study of identical twins. The cDNA had a unique molecular identifier and a template-switch universal primer site. MiXCR, run by TCRdb on the 5' RACE reads, gives a single entry per CDR3 protein. This sample has about 700,000 distinct CDR3 sequences, with around 6% found just once. This clonotype occurred a few times. What it binds is unknown. Study-wide results and limits: Rather than following the same donors, the conclusions depended on cross-sectional statistical analysis. Alpha sequences that were out-of-frame and twin-shared showed an excess of low generation probability. Weaker excess twin sharing was seen among beta out-of-frame sequences.

Germline V gives CDR1 SQVTM, CDR2 ANQGSEA. The CDR3 sequence is 14 residues long. V was cut by 1 base and J by 8 bases, with 17 bases left in between. This rearrangement joins TRBV29-1 to TRBJ1-2, with D unclear. This TCR derives from a young man in good health. The source material was naive T cells sorted from blood. Here the CDR3 reads CSVEASGRTGGYTF. Here the CDR3 DNA reads TGCAGCGTTGAAGCGAGCGGCCGGACCGGCGGCTACACCTTC.